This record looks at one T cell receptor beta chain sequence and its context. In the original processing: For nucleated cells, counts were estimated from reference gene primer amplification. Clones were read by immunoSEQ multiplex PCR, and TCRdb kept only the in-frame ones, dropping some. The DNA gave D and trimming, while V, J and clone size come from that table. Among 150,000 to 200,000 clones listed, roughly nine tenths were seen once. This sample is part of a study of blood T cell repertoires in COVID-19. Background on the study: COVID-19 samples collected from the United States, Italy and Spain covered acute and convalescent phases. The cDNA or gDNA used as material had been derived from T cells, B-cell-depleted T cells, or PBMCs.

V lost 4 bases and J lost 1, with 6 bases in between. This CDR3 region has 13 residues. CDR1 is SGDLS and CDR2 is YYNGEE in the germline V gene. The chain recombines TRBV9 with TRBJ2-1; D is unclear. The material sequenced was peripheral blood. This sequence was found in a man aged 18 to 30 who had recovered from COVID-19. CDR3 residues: CASSFSSYNEQFF. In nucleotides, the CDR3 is TGTGCCAGCAGCTTCTCTTCCTACAATGAGCAGTTCTTC. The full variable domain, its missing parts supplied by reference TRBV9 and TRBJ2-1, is DSGVTQTPKHLITATGQRVTLRCSPRSGDLSVYWYQQSLDQGLQFLIQYYNGEERAKGNILERFSAQQFPDLHSELNLSSLELGDSALYFCASSFSSYNEQFFGPGTRLTVL.